The source of this TCR beta chain is a study of CD8 T cells in Susac syndrome. It was with random hexamers that roughly 0.45 to 1 ug RNA was reverse transcribed. Across 54 Vbeta and 13 Jbeta, TCR beta CDR3 was amplified with immunoSEQ multiplex PCR. TCRdb passed the immunoSEQ multiplex PCR reads through MiXCR, listing each CDR3 protein once. The profile shows approximately 300,000 distinct CDR3 sequences, approximately 89% of them singletons. TCR beta sequencing covered blood CD8+ and CD4+ T cells. In the multiple sclerosis control group, patients were treatment-naive and had stable or active relapsing-remitting disease. Bulk CD8+ and CD4+ cells came from magnetic negative isolation; CD8+ TEMRA by FACS. The V gene's germline CDR1 is MDHEN and CDR2 SYDVKM. Trimming shortened V by 6 bases and J by 1 base, and 15 bases separated the two germline ends. The CDR3 runs 15 residues.

The rearrangement joins TRBV28 to TRBJ1-1; no firm D call. Sample: CD8+ T cells from PBMCs. The TCR was taken from a human donor with multiple sclerosis. The CDR3 coding sequence is TGTGCCAGCAGCATCCTTCGGTGGGCGAACACTGAAGCTTTCTTT. This translates into CASSILRWANTEAFF.